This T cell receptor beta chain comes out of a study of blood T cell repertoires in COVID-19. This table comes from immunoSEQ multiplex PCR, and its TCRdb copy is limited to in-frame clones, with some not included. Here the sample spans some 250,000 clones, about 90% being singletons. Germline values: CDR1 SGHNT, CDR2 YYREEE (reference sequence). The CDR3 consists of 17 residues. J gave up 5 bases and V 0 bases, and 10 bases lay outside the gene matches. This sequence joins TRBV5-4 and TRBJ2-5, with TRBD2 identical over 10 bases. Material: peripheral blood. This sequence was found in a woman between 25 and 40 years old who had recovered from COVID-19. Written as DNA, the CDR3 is TGTGCCAGCAGCTTGGGAGGATCAGCGGGGGGGTGGGAGACCCAGTACTTC. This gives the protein CASSLGGSAGGWETQYF.